A single sample gave rise to the 5 T cell receptor beta chains below, sequenced in a study of blood T cell repertoires in COVID-19. Generated by immunoSEQ multiplex PCR, the TCRdb table keeps only in-frame clones and is missing some. In the table there are approximately 170,000 clones, roughly 90% of which are singletons. Material for sequencing was peripheral blood. Receptors were obtained from a man between 60 and 75 years old with active or convalescent COVID-19.

This sequence joins TRBV10-3 and TRBJ1-2; 7 bases map to TRBD1. The CDR3 is 15 residues long. Germline values: CDR1 ENHRY, CDR2 SYGVKD. Trimming removed 5 bases from V and 4 bases from J; junction bases left unmatched: 10. The CDR3 DNA is TGTGCCATCAGTCAGGTAGAGGGACAGAGCTATGGCTACACCTTC. This encodes CAISQVEGQSYGYTF.

This chain joins TRBV3-1 (or the pseudogene TRBV3-2) and TRBJ1-3; D is uncertain. This CDR3 contains 17 residues. The germline V and J ends were trimmed by 2 bases and 0 bases, with 14 bases remaining between them. Per the germline V gene, CDR1 is LGHDT and CDR2 is YNNKEL (reference sequence). The CDR3 bases are TGTGCCAGCAGCCAACCCCCTCTGCGGGCCTCTGGAAACACCATATATTTT. This translates into CASSQPPLRASGNTIYF.

This clone appeared once. This CDR3 is also generated by other DNA sequences in the sample. The CDR3 region is CASSIDTGSGANVLTF. The CDR3 DNA reads TGTGCCAGTAGTATCGACACAGGGTCCGGGGCCAACGTCCTGACTTTC. The chain couples TRBV19 to TRBJ2-6; weak D call: TRBD1 (6 bases). The V end lost 3 bases, the J end lost 4 bases, and 13 bases lay between the germline ends. The germline V gene encodes CDR1 LNHDA and CDR2 SQIVND (reference sequence). This CDR3 region has 16 residues.

This clone was observed a single time. The chain joins TRBV2 to TRBJ2-5, with TRBD1 identical over 9 bases. CDR1 is SNHLY, CDR2 FYNNEI, per germline. This CDR3 has 16 amino acids. Losses at the gene ends were 8 bases for V and 2 bases for J; bases not matched to a gene: 12. The CDR3: CASLQRPGQGQETQYF. In DNA form, the CDR3 reads TGTGCCAGCCTCCAACGGCCGGGACAGGGTCAAGAGACCCAGTACTTC.

The V call is TRBV18, the J call TRBJ1-2, with 8 bases that match TRBD1. V was clipped by 5 bases and J by 4 bases; unmatched bases: 3. This CDR3 contains 13 residues. The germline gives CDR1 KGHSH, CDR2 LQKENI. CDR3 nucleotide sequence: TGTGCCAGCTCAGATGACAGGGGCTATGGCTACACCTTC. It encodes CASSDDRGYGYTF.